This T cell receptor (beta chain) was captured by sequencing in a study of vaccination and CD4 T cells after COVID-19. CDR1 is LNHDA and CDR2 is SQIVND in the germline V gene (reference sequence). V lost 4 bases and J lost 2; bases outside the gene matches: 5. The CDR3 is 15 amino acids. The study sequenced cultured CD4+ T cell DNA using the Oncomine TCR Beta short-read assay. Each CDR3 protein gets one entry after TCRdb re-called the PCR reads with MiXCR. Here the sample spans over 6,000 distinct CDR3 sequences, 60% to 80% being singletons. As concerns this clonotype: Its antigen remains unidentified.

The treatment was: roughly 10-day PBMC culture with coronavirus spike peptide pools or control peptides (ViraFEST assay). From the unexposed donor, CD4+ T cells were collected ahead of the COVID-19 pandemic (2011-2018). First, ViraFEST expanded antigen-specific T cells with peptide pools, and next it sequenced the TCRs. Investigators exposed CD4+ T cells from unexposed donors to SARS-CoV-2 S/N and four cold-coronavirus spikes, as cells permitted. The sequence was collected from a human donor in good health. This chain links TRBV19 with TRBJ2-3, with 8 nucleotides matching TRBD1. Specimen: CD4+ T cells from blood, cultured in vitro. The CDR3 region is CASSTRTGNTDTQYF. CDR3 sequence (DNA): TGTGCCAGTAGTACCCGGACAGGGAACACAGATACGCAGTATTTT.